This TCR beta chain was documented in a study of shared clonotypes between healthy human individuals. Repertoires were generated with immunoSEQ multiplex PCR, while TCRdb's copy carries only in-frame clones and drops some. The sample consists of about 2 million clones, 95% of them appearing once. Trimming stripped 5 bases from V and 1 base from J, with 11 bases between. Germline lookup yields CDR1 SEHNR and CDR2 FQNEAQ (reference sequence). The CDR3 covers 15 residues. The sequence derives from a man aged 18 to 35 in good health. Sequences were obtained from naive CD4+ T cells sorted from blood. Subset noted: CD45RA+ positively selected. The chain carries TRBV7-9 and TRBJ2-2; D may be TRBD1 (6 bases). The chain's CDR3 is CASSNGQMNTGELFF. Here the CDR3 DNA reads TGTGCCAGCAGCAACGGACAGATGAACACCGGGGAGCTGTTTTTT.